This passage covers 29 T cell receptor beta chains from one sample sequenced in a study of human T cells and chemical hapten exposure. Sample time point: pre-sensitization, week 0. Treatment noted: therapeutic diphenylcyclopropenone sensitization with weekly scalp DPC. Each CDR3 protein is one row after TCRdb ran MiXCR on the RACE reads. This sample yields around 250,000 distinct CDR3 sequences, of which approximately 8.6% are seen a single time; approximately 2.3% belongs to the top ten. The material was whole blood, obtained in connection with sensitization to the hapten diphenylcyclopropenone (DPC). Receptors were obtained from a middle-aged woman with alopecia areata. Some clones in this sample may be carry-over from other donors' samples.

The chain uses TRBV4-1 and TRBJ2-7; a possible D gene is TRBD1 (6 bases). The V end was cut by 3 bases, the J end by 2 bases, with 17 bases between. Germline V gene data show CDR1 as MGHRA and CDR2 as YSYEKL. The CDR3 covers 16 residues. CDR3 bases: TGCGCCAGCAGCCACCCTACTGGGCAGGGGACCTACGAGCAGTACTTC. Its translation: CASSHPTGQGTYEQYF.

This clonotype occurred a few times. In DNA form, the CDR3 reads TGTGCCAGCAGTTTTCAGGGAAGCACTGAAGCTTTCTTT. Its translation: CASSFQGSTEAFF. This rearrangement joins TRBV27 to TRBJ1-1, with D maybe TRBD1 (5 bases). CDR1 is MNHEY and CDR2 is SMNVEV in the germline V gene (reference sequence). The V and J ends lost 3 bases and 4 bases respectively, with 9 bases between them. CDR3 length: 13 amino acids.

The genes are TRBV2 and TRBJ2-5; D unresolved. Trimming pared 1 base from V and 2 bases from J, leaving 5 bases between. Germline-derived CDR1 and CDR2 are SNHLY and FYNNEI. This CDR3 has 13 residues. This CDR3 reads CASSEGSQETQYF. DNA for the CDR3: TGTGCCAGCAGTGAAGGGTCACAAGAGACCCAGTACTTC.

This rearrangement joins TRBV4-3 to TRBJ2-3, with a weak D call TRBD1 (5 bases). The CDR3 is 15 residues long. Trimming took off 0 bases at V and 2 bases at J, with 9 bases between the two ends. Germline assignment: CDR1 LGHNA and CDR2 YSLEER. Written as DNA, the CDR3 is TGCGCCAGCAGCCAAGAATTCAGGGCCACAGATACGCAGTATTTT. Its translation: CASSQEFRATDTQYF.

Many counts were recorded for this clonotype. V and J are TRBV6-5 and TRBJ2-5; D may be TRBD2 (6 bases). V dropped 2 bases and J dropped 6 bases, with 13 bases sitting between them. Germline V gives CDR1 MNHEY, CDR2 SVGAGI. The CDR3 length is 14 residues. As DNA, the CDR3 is TGTGCCAGCAGTTACGTACGGGGGAAGCAGACCCAGTACTTC. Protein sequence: CASSYVRGKQTQYF.

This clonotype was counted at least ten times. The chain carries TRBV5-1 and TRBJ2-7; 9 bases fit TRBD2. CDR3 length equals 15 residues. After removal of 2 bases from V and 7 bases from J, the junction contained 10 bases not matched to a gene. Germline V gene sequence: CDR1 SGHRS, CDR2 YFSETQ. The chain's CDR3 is CASSLLAGDPLEQYF. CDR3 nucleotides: TGCGCCAGCAGCTTATTAGCGGGAGACCCTTTGGAGCAGTACTTC.

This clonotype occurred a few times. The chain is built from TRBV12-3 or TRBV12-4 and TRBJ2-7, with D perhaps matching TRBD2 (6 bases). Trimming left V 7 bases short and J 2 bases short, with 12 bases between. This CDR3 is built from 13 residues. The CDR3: CASMREAPYEQYF. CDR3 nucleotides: TGTGCCAGCATGAGGGAGGCCCCCTACGAGCAGTACTTC.

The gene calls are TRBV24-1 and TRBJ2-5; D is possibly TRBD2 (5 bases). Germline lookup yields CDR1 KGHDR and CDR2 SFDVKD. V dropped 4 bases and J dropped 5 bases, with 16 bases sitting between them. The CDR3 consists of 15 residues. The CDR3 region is CATSESTSSGETQYF. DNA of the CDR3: TGTGCCACCAGTGAGTCCACTAGTTCCGGGGAGACCCAGTACTTC.

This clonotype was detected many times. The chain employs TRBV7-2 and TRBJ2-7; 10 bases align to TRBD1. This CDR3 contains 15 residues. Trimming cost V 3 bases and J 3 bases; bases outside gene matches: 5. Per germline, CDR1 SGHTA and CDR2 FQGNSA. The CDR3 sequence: CASSFTGTGVYEQYF. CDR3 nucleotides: TGTGCCAGCAGCTTTACCGGGACAGGGGTCTACGAGCAGTACTTC.

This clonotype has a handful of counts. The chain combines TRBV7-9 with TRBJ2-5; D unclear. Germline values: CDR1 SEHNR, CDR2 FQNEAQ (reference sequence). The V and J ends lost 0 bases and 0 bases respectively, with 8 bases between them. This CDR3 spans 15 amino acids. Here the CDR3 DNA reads TGTGCCAGCAGCTTAGCGGGGTCCTACCAAGAGACCCAGTACTTC. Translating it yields CASSLAGSYQETQYF.

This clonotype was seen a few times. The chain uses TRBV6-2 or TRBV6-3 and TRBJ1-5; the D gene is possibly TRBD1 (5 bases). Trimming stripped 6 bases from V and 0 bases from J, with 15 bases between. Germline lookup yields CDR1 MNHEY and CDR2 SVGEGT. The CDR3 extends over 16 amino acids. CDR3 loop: CASRAEQEYSNQPQHF. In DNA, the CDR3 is TGTGCCAGCAGGGCCGAACAGGAGTATAGCAATCAGCCCCAGCATTTT.

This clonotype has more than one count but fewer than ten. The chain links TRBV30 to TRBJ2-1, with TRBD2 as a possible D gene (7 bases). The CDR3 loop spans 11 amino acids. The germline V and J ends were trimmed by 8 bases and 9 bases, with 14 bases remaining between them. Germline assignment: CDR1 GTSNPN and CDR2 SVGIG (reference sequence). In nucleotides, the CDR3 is TGTGCCGGGGGGCGGGGGACTGAGCAGTTCTTC. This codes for CAGGRGTEQFF.

CDR3: CASSAGTGVTYEQYF. The DNA for the CDR3 is TGTGCCAGCAGCGCGGGGACAGGGGTGACCTACGAGCAGTACTTC. The V gene is TRBV9, the J gene TRBJ2-7, with 10 bases that match TRBD1. There are 15 residues in the CDR3. Germline V gene lookup returns CDR1 SGDLS and CDR2 YYNGEE. With 3 bases clipped from V and 2 bases from J, the junction kept 5 bases outside the gene matches.

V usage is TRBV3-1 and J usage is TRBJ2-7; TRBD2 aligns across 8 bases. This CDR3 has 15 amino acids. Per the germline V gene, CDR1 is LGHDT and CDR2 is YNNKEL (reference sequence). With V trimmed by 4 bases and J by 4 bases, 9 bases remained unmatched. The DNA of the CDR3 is TGTGCCAGCAGCCTCTTTAGCGGGATTAGGTACGAGCAGTACTTC. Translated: CASSLFSGIRYEQYF.

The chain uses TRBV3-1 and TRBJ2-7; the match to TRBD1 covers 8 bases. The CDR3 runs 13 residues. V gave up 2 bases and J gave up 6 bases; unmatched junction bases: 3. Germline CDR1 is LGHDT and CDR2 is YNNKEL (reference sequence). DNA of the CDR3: TGTGCCAGCAGCCAACAGGGGGCGGCCGAGCAGTACTTC. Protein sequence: CASSQQGAAEQYF.

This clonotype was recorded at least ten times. CDR3 region: CSVRGRGGNEQFF. CDR3 DNA sequence: TGCAGCGTTCGAGGGCGAGGGGGCAATGAGCAGTTCTTC. V usage is TRBV29-1 and J usage is TRBJ2-1, with a possible D match to TRBD1 (6 bases). CDR1 is SQVTM, CDR2 ANQGSEA, per germline. V dropped 5 bases and J dropped 6 bases, with 14 bases sitting between them. The CDR3 length is 13 residues.

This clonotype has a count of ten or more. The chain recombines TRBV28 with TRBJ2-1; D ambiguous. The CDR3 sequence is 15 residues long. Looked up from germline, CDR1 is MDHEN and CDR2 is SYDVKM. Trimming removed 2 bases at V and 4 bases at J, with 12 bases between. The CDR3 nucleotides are TGTGCCAGCAGTTTAAATCCGACTTATTACAATGAGCAGTTCTTC. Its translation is CASSLNPTYYNEQFF.

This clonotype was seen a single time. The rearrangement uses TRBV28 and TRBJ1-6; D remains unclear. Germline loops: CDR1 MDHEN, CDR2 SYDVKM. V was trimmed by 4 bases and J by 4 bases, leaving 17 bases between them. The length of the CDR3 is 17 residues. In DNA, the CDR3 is TGTGCCAGCAGTTCCATCGCTTTTGGACGGTATAATTCACCCCTCCACTTT. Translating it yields CASSSIAFGRYNSPLHF. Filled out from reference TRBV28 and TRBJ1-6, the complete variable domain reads DVKVTQSSRYLVKRTGEKVFLECVQDMDHENMFWYRQDPGLGLRLIYFSYDVKMKEKGDIPEGYSVSREKKERFSLILESASTNQTSMYLCASSSIAFGRYNSPLHFGNGTRLTVT.

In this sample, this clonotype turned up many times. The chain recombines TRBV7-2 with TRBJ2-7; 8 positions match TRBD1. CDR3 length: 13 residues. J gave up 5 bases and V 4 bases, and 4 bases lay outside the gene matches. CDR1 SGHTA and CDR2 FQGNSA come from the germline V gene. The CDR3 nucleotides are TGTGCCAGCAGCTCCGGACAGGGTAACGAGCAGTACTTC. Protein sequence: CASSSGQGNEQYF.

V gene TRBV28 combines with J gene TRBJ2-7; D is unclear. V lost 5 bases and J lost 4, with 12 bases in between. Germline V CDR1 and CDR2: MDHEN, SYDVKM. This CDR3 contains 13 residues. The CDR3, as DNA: TGTGCCAGCAGTATTGGCAGACGGTACGAGCAGTACTTC. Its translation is CASSIGRRYEQYF.

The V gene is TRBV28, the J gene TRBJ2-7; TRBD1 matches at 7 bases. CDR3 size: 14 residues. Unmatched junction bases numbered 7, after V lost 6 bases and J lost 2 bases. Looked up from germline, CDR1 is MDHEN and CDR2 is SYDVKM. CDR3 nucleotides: TGTGCCAGCAGGACAGGGACAAACGCCTACGAGCAGTACTTC. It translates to CASRTGTNAYEQYF. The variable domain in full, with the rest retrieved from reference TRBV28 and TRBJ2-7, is DVKVTQSSRYLVKRTGEKVFLECVQDMDHENMFWYRQDPGLGLRLIYFSYDVKMKEKGDIPEGYSVSREKKERFSLILESASTNQTSMYLCASRTGTNAYEQYFGPGTRLTVT.

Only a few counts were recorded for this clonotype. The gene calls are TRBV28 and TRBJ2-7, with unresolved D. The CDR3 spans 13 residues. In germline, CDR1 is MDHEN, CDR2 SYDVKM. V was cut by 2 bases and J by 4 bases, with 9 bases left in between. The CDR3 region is CASSLQVDYEQYF. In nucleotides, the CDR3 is TGTGCCAGCAGTTTACAGGTAGATTACGAGCAGTACTTC.

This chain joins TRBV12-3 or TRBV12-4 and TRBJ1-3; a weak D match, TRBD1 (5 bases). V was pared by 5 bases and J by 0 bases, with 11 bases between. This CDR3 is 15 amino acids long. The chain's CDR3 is CASSTRAFSGNTIYF. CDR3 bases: TGTGCCAGCAGTACCAGGGCCTTCTCTGGAAACACCATATATTTT.

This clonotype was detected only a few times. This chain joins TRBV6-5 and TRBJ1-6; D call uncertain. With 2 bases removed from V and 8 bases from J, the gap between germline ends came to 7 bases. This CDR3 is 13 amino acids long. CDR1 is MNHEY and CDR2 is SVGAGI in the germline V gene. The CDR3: CASSYGWDSPLHF. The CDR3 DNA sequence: TGTGCCAGCAGTTACGGATGGGATTCACCCCTCCACTTT.

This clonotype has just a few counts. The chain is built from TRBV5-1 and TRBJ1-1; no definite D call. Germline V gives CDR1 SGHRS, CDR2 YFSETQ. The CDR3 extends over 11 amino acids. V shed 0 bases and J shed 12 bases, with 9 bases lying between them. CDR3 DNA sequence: TGCGCCAGCAGCTTGGATCAGGCGTCTTTCTTT. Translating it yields CASSLDQASFF.

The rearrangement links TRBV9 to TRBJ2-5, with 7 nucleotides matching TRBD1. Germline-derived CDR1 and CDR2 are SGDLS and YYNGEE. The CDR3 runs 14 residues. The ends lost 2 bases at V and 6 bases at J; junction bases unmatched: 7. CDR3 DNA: TGTGCCAGCAGCGTCGGCAACAGGGGACAGACCCAGTACTTC. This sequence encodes CASSVGNRGQTQYF.

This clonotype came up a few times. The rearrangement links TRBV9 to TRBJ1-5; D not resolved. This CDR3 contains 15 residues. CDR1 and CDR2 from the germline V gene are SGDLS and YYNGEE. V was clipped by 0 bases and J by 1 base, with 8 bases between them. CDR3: CASSVGTLSNQPQHF. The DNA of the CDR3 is TGTGCCAGCAGCGTAGGGACCCTAAGCAATCAGCCCCAGCATTTT.

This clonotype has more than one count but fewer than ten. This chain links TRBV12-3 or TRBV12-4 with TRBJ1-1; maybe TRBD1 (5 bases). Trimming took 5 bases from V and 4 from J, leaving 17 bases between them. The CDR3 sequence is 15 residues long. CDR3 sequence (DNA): TGTGCCAGCAGTCCCTCGGGGGGAAGGAGCACTGAAGCTTTCTTT. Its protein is CASSPSGGRSTEAFF.

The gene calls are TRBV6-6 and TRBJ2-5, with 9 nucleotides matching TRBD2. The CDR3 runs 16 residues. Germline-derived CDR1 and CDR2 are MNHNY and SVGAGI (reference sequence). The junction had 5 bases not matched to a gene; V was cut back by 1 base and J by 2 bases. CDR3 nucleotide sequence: TGTGCCAGCAGTTACTTTCGGAGCGGGGGGCAAGAGACCCAGTACTTC. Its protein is CASSYFRSGGQETQYF.